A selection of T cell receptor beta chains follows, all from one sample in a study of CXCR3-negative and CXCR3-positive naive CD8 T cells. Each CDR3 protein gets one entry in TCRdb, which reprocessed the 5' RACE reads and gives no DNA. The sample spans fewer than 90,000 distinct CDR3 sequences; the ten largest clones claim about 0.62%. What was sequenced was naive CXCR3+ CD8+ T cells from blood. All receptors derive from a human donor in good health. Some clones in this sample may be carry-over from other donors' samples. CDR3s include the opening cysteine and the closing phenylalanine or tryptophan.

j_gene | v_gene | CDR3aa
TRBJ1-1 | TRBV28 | CASFPPGVYAEAFF
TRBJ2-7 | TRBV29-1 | CSVEKRGTYEQYF
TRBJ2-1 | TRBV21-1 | CARRGGASDAYNEQFF
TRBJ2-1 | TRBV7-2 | CASSPNGVRTYNEQFF
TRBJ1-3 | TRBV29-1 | CSVGGEAGNTIYF
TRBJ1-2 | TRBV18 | CASSPEPNYGYTF
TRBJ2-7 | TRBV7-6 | CASSLAPPPLGSQTSLVYEQYF
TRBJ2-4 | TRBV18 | CASSPRTVLAKNIQYF
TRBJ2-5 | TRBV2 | CASRPPGREETQYF
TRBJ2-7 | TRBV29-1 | CSVEVAGGVYEQYF
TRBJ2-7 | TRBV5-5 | CASSLAVAAPAYEQYF
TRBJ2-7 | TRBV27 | CASSVGDEQYF
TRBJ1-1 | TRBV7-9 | CASSYPGGGTEAFF
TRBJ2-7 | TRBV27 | CASSSATGGEFSSQYF
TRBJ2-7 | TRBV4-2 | CASSQDRATDEQYF
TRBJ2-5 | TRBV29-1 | CSVPARRLRETQYF
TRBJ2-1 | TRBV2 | CASSEAGAQSHEQFF
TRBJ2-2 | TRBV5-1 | CASGRENTGELFF
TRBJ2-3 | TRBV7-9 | CASSAPGQNTDTQYF
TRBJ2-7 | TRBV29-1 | CSANGGTGDQQYF
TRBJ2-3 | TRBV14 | CASSPSPVGADTQYF
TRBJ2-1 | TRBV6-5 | CASIDRPPGTSGRKEQFF
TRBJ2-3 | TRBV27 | CASSLTGPIISTDTQYF
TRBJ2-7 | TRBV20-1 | CSARVEAEQYF
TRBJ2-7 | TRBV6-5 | CASSYSRGRPYEQYF
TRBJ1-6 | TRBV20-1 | CSAGGYGESSYNSPLHF
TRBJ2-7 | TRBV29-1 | CSVGTNSYEQYF